A selection of T cell receptor beta chains follows, all from one sample in a study of blood T cell repertoires in COVID-19. TCRdb's copy holds only in-frame clones and misses some; the assay was immunoSEQ multiplex PCR. Here the sample spans 65,000 to 100,000 clones, roughly nine tenths being singletons. The sequenced sample was peripheral blood. Receptor source: a man aged 50 to 59 with acute or convalescent COVID-19. Both conserved end residues are part of each CDR3. Fields, in order: clone size, J gene, V gene, D gene, CDR3 protein, CDR3 DNA. The D gene is left open where the match is weak. For some rows the clone size is stated as once, few or many, or as a class when expanded; others skip it.

>-|TRBJ1-2|TRBV7-8|-
CASSRGLDYGYTF
TGTGCCAGCAGCAGGGGACTAGACTATGGCTACACCTTC
>-|TRBJ1-3|TRBV28|TRBD1
CASSSYFRDRGDYGNTIYF
TGTGCCAGCAGTTCTTATTTCAGGGACAGGGGAGATTATGGAAACACCATATATTTT
>once|TRBJ2-5|TRBV9|-
CASSVGRGPWETQYF
TGTGCCAGCAGCGTTGGGCGGGGGCCTTGGGAGACCCAGTACTTC
>-|TRBJ1-5|TRBV9|-
CASSVGEAPFSNQPQHF
TGTGCCAGCAGCGTAGGGGAGGCACCCTTTAGCAATCAGCCCCAGCATTTT
>-|TRBJ1-2|TRBV2|TRBD1
CASSEVGRDSLYGYTF
TGTGCCAGCAGTGAAGTAGGCCGGGACAGCCTCTATGGCTACACCTTC
>-|TRBJ2-7|TRBV19|TRBD1
CASRAQGASYEQYF
TGTGCCAGTAGAGCCCAGGGGGCGAGCTACGAGCAGTACTTC
>-|TRBJ2-7|TRBV7-9|-
CASSSPLSRNEQYF
TGTGCCAGCAGCTCCCCTCTCAGCAGGAACGAGCAGTACTTC
>-|TRBJ1-6|TRBV28|TRBD1
CASSVGQGVNNSPLHF
TGTGCCAGCAGCGTTGGACAGGGGGTGAATAATTCACCCCTCCACTTT
>-|TRBJ1-1|TRBV11-2|-
CASSPTSRTANTEAFF
TGTGCCAGCAGCCCGACTTCACGGACAGCCAACACTGAAGCTTTCTTT
>-|TRBJ1-1|TRBV12-3/TRBV12-4|-
CASSKGMGAEAFF
TGTGCCAGCAGTAAAGGCATGGGAGCTGAAGCTTTCTTT
>once|TRBJ1-4|TRBV3-1/TRBV3-2|TRBD1
CASSQAPLGTGNEKLFF
TGTGCCAGCAGCCAAGCTCCTTTGGGGACAGGGAATGAAAAACTGTTTTTT
>-|TRBJ2-2|TRBV3-1/TRBV3-2|TRBD2
CASSQGRSGGPRTGELFF
TGTGCCAGCAGCCAAGGTCGGTCGGGGGGGCCTAGGACCGGGGAGCTGTTTTTT
>once|TRBJ1-2|TRBV6-7|-
CASSCPTGTYGYTF
TGTGCCAGCAGTTGCCCCACAGGGACCTATGGCTACACCTTC
>-|TRBJ2-2|TRBV4-2|TRBD2
CASSRVSGGYDGELFF
TGTGCCAGCAGCCGAGTTAGCGGGGGATATGACGGGGAGCTGTTTTTT
>-|TRBJ1-1|TRBV30|-
CAWDYGAPEAFF
TGTGCCTGGGATTATGGGGCCCCTGAAGCTTTCTTT
>-|TRBJ2-3|TRBV7-8|-
CASSLGVGNTQYF
TGTGCCAGCAGCTTAGGTGTCGGTAATACGCAGTATTTT
>-|TRBJ1-2|TRBV2|TRBD1
CATSGGSYGYTF
TGTGCCACCTCAGGGGGTAGCTATGGCTACACCTTC
>-|TRBJ1-2|TRBV3-1/TRBV3-2|-
CASSQDPDRKISGYTF
TGTGCCAGCAGCCAAGACCCCGACAGAAAAATCAGTGGCTACACCTTC
>-|TRBJ1-2|TRBV28|-
CASSLAEGRYGYTF
TGTGCCAGCAGTTTGGCGGAGGGGCGCTATGGCTACACCTTC
>-|TRBJ2-3|TRBV6-4|TRBD2
CASSDSSSGGADTQYF
TGTGCCAGCAGTGACTCCTCTAGCGGGGGGGCCGATACGCAGTATTTT
>once|TRBJ1-5|TRBV6-4|-
CASKERVGNQPQHF
TGTGCCAGCAAGGAGCGGGTTGGCAATCAGCCCCAGCATTTT
>-|TRBJ1-6|TRBV30|-
CAWKSFSYNSPLHF
TGTGCCTGGAAAAGCTTCTCCTATAATTCACCCCTCCACTTT
>-|TRBJ2-3|TRBV3-1/TRBV3-2|-
CASSQDPRTDTQYF
TGTGCCAGCAGCCAGGATCCTAGAACAGATACGCAGTATTTT
>-|TRBJ1-2|TRBV6-1|TRBD1
CASSEATTGTGGVLNYGYTF
TGTGCCAGCAGTGAAGCTACTACCGGGACAGGGGGCGTACTTAACTATGGCTACACCTTC
>-|TRBJ1-2|TRBV6-5|TRBD1
CASSYSRGGLYGYTF
TGTGCCAGCAGTTACTCTAGAGGGGGCCTTTATGGCTACACCTTC
>-|TRBJ1-2|TRBV6-6|TRBD1
CASRTTSPGQRYGYTF
TGTGCCAGCAGAACTACCTCGCCGGGACAGCGGTATGGCTACACCTTC
>-|TRBJ1-4|TRBV5-5|-
CASSLLAGLATNEKLFF
TGTGCCAGCAGCCTGCTTGCGGGGCTTGCAACTAATGAAAAACTGTTTTTT
>-|TRBJ1-3|TRBV28|-
CASSLSVTGNTIYF
TGTGCCAGCAGTTTATCGGTAACTGGAAACACCATATATTTT
>-|TRBJ1-4|TRBV27|TRBD1
CASRRPGQNEKLFF
TGTGCCAGCAGGCGACCGGGACAGAATGAAAAACTGTTTTTT
>-|TRBJ1-6|TRBV6-5|TRBD1
CASKRQGAGNSPLHF
TGTGCCAGCAAAAGACAGGGGGCGGGTAATTCACCCCTCCACTTT
>-|TRBJ2-1|TRBV11-3|-
CASSLSQGSYNEQFF
TGTGCCAGCAGCTTAAGCCAGGGATCCTACAATGAGCAGTTCTTC
>-|TRBJ1-2|TRBV2|-
CASSEGGPYTF
TGTGCCAGCAGTGAAGGGGGGCCTTACACCTTC
>-|TRBJ1-2|TRBV23-1|-
CASSHRTVYGYTF
TGCGCCAGCAGTCACCGGACAGTCTATGGCTACACCTTC
>-|TRBJ2-2|TRBV6-6|TRBD2
CASSPTSGGAHTGELFF
TGTGCCAGCAGTCCGACTAGCGGGGGGGCGCACACCGGGGAGCTGTTTTTT
>-|TRBJ2-7|TRBV30|TRBD2
CAWTWRGGQEQYF
TGTGCCTGGACTTGGCGGGGGGGCCAAGAGCAGTACTTC
>-|TRBJ1-1|TRBV28|TRBD1
CASSTPGTGDTEAFF
TGTGCCAGCAGTACCCCCGGGACAGGGGATACTGAAGCTTTCTTT